The clone carrying this TCR beta chain has a single count. This sample is part of a study of blood T cell repertoires in COVID-19. Across the whole study: COVID-19 samples, acute and convalescent, were from the United States, Italy and Spain.

In the original workflow: Reference gene primer amplification gave nucleated cell count estimates. Assay used: immunoSEQ multiplex PCR; TCRdb lists only in-frame clones, some missing. The V and J calls and clone size were taken over from that table, and D and trimming were inferred from the DNA. Of about 100,000 clones listed, 80% to 90% are singletons. The CDR3 is made up of 15 amino acids. J lost 8 bases, V lost 0 bases, and 6 bases had no gene match. The germline gives CDR1 MNHEY, CDR2 SVGAGI. What was sequenced was peripheral blood. The rearrangement joins TRBV6-5 to TRBJ2-2; 7 bases line up with TRBD1. The sequence came from a woman older than 75 with acute or convalescent COVID-19. The DNA for the CDR3 is TGTGCCAGCAGTTACTCGGCGAGGGGGCGAGGGGAGCTGTTTTTT. Translating it yields CASSYSARGRGELFF.